The 16 T cell receptor beta chains below come from one sample, sequenced in a study of OX40 agonist ivuxolimab in advanced cancers. Produced via immunoSEQ multiplex PCR; TCRdb's table is partial and in-frame only. The table includes approximately 70,000 clones, 85% to 90% detected once. The sample consisted of CD4+ or CD8+ T cells sorted from blood, taken in a trial of the OX40 agonist ivuxolimab. The source of these receptors is an adult with an advanced solid tumor such as melanoma, head and neck, liver or kidney cancer.

The table lists this clone with a few counts. The genes are TRBV28 and TRBJ1-1; D might be TRBD1 (6 bases). Germline CDR1 MDHEN, CDR2 SYDVKM. V lost 5 bases, J lost 0 bases, and 10 bases lay in between. The CDR3 consists of 14 residues. The CDR3 reads CASSQGGMNTEAFF. The CDR3 nucleotides read TGTGCCAGCAGTCAAGGGGGTATGAACACTGAAGCTTTCTTT.

The chain has TRBV5-1 and TRBJ1-2; D remains ambiguous. CDR3 length equals 15 residues. Trimming shortened V by 2 bases and J by 0 bases, and 11 bases separated the two germline ends. Germline V CDR1 and CDR2: SGHRS, YFSETQ. CDR3 coding DNA: TGCGCCAGCAGCTTCAATAGGAATACTAACTATGGCTACACCTTC. It yields the protein CASSFNRNTNYGYTF.

J is TRBJ1-3 and V is TRBV7-9, with unresolved D. Germline V gene sequence: CDR1 SEHNR, CDR2 FQNEAQ (reference sequence). Trimming pared 5 bases from V and 1 base from J, leaving 9 bases between. This CDR3 region has 14 residues. CDR3 DNA: TGTGCCAGCAGCCTAACCGCGTCTGGAAACACCATATATTTT. Protein: CASSLTASGNTIYF.

This chain joins TRBV9 and TRBJ2-2; 7 bases fit TRBD1. Germline V CDR1 and CDR2: SGDLS, YYNGEE. This CDR3 is 14 amino acids long. J lost 4 bases, V lost 6 bases, and 6 bases had no gene match. This CDR3 is CASNKDRATGELFF. Written as DNA, the CDR3 is TGTGCCAGCAACAAAGACAGGGCCACCGGGGAGCTGTTTTTT.

DNA for the CDR3: TGTGCCAGCAGTTACCCGGGACAGCGATACGAGCAGTACTTC. This gives the protein CASSYPGQRYEQYF. The chain uses TRBV7-6 and TRBJ2-7, with 7 bases aligning to TRBD1. Per the germline V gene, CDR1 is SGHVS and CDR2 is FNYEAQ. CDR3 length: 14 amino acids. Trimming took 6 bases from V and 4 from J; bases not matched to a gene: 9.

CDR3 nucleotide sequence: TGTGCCAGCAGCGAGGGGGGGAACCCGGTTGCTTTCTTT. The encoded protein is CASSEGGNPVAFF. J is TRBJ1-1 and V is TRBV7-2; possible D gene TRBD1, 6 bases. The CDR3 extends over 13 amino acids. The V gene lost 5 bases and the J gene lost 11 bases, with 18 bases spanning the gap. The germline V gene has CDR1 SGHTA and CDR2 FQGNSA.

The rearrangement links TRBV5-5 to TRBJ1-2; possibly TRBD1 for D (5 bases). The ends were cut back, 2 bases at V and 5 bases at J, with 13 bases in the middle. The CDR3 has 14 amino acids. CDR1 and CDR2 from the germline V gene are SGHKS and YYEKEE (reference sequence). CDR3: CASSFRDRGYGYTF. CDR3 DNA sequence: TGTGCCAGCAGCTTCCGGGACCGAGGATATGGCTACACCTTC.

The chain joins TRBV2 to TRBJ2-1; weak D call: TRBD1 (5 bases). The CDR3 sequence is 11 residues long. Looked up from germline, CDR1 is SNHLY and CDR2 is FYNNEI. Trimming took off 6 bases at V and 6 bases at J, with 6 bases between the two ends. The CDR3 region has the DNA TGTGCCAGCAGCCAGGGCAATGAGCAGTTCTTC. This translates into CASSQGNEQFF.

This rearrangement joins TRBV18 to TRBJ2-1; 9 nucleotides match TRBD2. The germline gives CDR1 KGHSH, CDR2 LQKENI. The CDR3 contains 15 residues. Trimming removed 6 bases from V and 4 bases from J; junction bases left unmatched: 7. This CDR3 reads CASSWGSGSYNEQFF. CDR3 DNA sequence: TGTGCCAGCTCGTGGGGTAGCGGGAGTTACAATGAGCAGTTCTTC. Supplemented by reference TRBV18 and TRBJ2-1, the full variable domain reads NAGVMQNPRHLVRRRGQEARLRCSPMKGHSHVYWYRQLPEEGLKFMVYLQKENIIDESGMPKERFSAEFPKEGPSILRIQQVVRGDSAAYFCASSWGSGSYNEQFFGPGTRLTVL.

CDR3: CASSLETANEQFF. The CDR3 nucleotides are TGTGCCAGCAGCTTAGAAACGGCCAATGAGCAGTTCTTC. This chain uses TRBV7-2 with TRBJ2-1; D is uncertain. V shed 1 base and J shed 6 bases, with 7 bases lying between them. CDR3 length: 13 residues. Germline V CDR1 and CDR2: SGHTA, FQGNSA.

A remark on this clone: Other DNA sequences in this specimen translate into the identical CDR3. The chain has TRBV15 and TRBJ2-1, with unresolved D. This CDR3 has 15 residues. Trimming cost V 1 base and J 1 base, with 8 bases left between them. The germline gives CDR1 LNHNV, CDR2 YYDKDF (reference sequence). CDR3 amino acids: CATSRAAGSYNEQFF. CDR3 in DNA: TGTGCCACCAGCAGAGCGGCAGGTTCCTACAATGAGCAGTTCTTC.

In regard to this clone: The CDR3 end shows no conserved phenylalanine or tryptophan, and so a read error is likely. The DNA is omitted, as the CDR3 cannot be located on it reliably, and the CDR3 follows TCRdb's listing. This chain connects TRBV11-2 to TRBJ2-7; TRBD1 is the table's D call and was not checked against the DNA. The CDR3 is 12 residues long, ends included. The germline V gene has CDR1 SGHAT and CDR2 FQNNGV. The CDR3 sequence: CASSFTGDNLTL.

The genes are TRBV7-3 and TRBJ2-3; D is ambiguous. The V end was cut by 2 bases, the J end by 2 bases, with 17 bases between. Germline V gene sequence: CDR1 SGHTA, CDR2 FQGTGA. The CDR3 has 17 amino acids. The CDR3 here is CASSLGLGGSYTDTQYF. The CDR3 DNA reads as TGTGCCAGCAGCTTAGGGCTCGGCGGATCATACACAGATACGCAGTATTTT.

The chain carries TRBV10-1 and TRBJ2-3, with TRBD1 identical over 9 bases. CDR1 and CDR2 (germline): WNHNN, SYGVQD (reference sequence). Losses at the gene ends were 2 bases for V and 4 bases for J; bases not matched to a gene: 4. The CDR3 spans 15 residues. The CDR3 DNA follows: TGCGCCAGCAGTGAGAGGGGACAGGGTTCAGATACGCAGTATTTT. Protein: CASSERGQGSDTQYF.

The gene calls are TRBV2 and TRBJ2-5; 9 bases map to TRBD2. This CDR3 region has 15 residues. Germline CDR1 SNHLY, CDR2 FYNNEI. The trim removed 6 bases at V and 4 bases at J, leaving 9 bases unmatched. Here the CDR3 reads CASSAGTSSLETQYF. CDR3 nucleotides: TGTGCCAGCAGCGCCGGGACTAGCTCTTTAGAGACCCAGTACTTC.

CDR3 bases: TGCGCCAGCAGCTCACAGGGCGACTATGGCTACACCTTC. Translating it yields CASSSQGDYGYTF. J is TRBJ1-2 and V is TRBV5-1, with D tentatively TRBD1 (6 bases). CDR1 and CDR2 (germline): SGHRS, YFSETQ. Trimming removed 3 bases from V and 3 bases from J, with 9 bases in between. The CDR3 spans 13 residues.